The sample holds one count of the clone carrying this T cell receptor (beta chain). The antigen remains undetermined. The data stem from a study of cytomegalovirus exposure and HLA in healthy donors. Study-wide findings and caveats: What a later analysis reportedly showed was that an Asian-associated ancestry cluster had fewer N-insertions than the approximately 700-donor mean.

Amplification used 60 Vbeta primers and 13 Jbeta primers. This table comes from immunoSEQ multiplex PCR, and its TCRdb copy is limited to in-frame clones, with some not included. This table holds roughly 90,000 clones, 70% to 85% found once. The sequence was collected from a man in his late teens or twenties in good health and CMV-seronegative. The sample consisted of PBMCs.

CDR3 sequence reads: CASSSHLSSEQFF. The CDR3 nucleotides are TGTGCCAGCAGTTCCCACCTTAGCTCCGAGCAGTTCTTC. V gene TRBV28 combines with J gene TRBJ2-1; no firm D call. The CDR3 has 13 amino acids. V gave up 4 bases and J gave up 10 bases, with 14 bases separating them. Germline V gene data show CDR1 as MDHEN and CDR2 as SYDVKM. The entire variable domain, with the rest obtained from reference TRBV28 and TRBJ2-1, is as follows: DVKVTQSSRYLVKRTGEKVFLECVQDMDHENMFWYRQDPGLGLRLIYFSYDVKMKEKGDIPEGYSVSREKKERFSLILESASTNQTSMYLCASSSHLSSEQFFGPGTRLTVL.